This T cell receptor (beta chain) was documented in a study of cytomegalovirus exposure and HLA in healthy donors (dated by TCRdb to about 2017). Regarding the research as a whole: According to a later analysis, the 120 or so validation repertoires were produced on the same platform as the roughly 720 repertoires of the first cohort. The study aimed to test whether signatures of past pathogen exposure could be identified by cataloging public T cell receptors. Besides the first cohort of under 700 subjects, a separate validation cohort made up of 95 to 150 different subjects was used. To predict cytomegalovirus infection status, the study brought together high-throughput TCR immunosequencing, statistical association of individual TCRs with disease status, and machine learning.

Libraries were built with the immunoSEQ multiplex PCR assay. The paper's data handling went like this. To diagnose cytomegalovirus status from the catalog of TCR beta chain sequences, a statistical classification framework was built. TCRdb retrieved this table from immuneACCESS and kept in-frame rearrangements only. Not all clones are present; in checked studies, unresolved V genes account for under half, and no reason is known for the remainder. V, J and clone size derive from that table, while D and trimming were established from the DNA sequence. The sample table records some 310,000 clones; approximately 91% of these occur just once. The top ten clonotypes cover roughly 0.96% of the sample. The donors belonged to the validation cohort of approximately 130 subjects, which was separate from the 666-subject first cohort. Points the paper makes about the study in general: All 120 or so repertoires were used to score co-occurrence in the validation cohort in a later analysis, because that analysis had no HLA typing for the cohort. The classifier was reported to diagnose cytomegalovirus status with high specificity and sensitivity in both the original and validation cohorts. The study gave a list of some 150 TCR beta chains associated with cytomegalovirus. Three of the identified cytomegalovirus-associated TCR beta chains were confirmed in vitro to be specific for cytomegalovirus antigens. Across donors, most TCR sequences were observed very rarely, whereas some public TCRs were present in many individuals. Subsequent analysis determined that TCRs grouped into clusters in the first cohort also showed a tendency toward co-occurrence across the roughly 110 validation repertoires, and about 93% of cluster scores exceeded 0. It was suggested by the authors that the approach could potentially be generalized to other disease states and immunological phenotypes.

The junction shows trimming of 4 bases on V and 1 base on J, plus 7 bases between the germline ends. The germline V gene supplies CDR1 MNHNS and CDR2 SASEGT. The cysteine opens and the phenylalanine closes a CDR3 of 13 amino acids. Of all the DNA, just the CDR3 is kept, 39 bases in frame from base 1. In the case of this clone: What this receptor recognizes is not known. Base quality data are lacking; no much larger clone is found one base away.

This receptor was identified in a man in his thirties or forties in good health and CMV-seronegative. The specimen sequenced was PBMCs. The chain uses TRBV6-1 and TRBJ2-5, with the D gene uncertain. The CDR3 amino acid sequence is: CASSGRSQETQYF. The nucleotides read TGTGCCAGCAGTGGAAGGAGCCAAGAGACCCAGTACTTC.